Presented here are 24 T cell receptor beta chains from one specimen sequenced in a study of T cells after yellow fever vaccination. TCRdb called the 5' RACE reads again in MiXCR, with one record for every CDR3 protein. Of roughly 520,000 distinct CDR3 sequences in the sample, around a fifth were seen once. Material: PBMCs, obtained about 20 days after the first yellow fever vaccination. The receptor set was obtained from a man aged 18 to 30 who received the YFV17D yellow fever vaccine.

V gene TRBV5-5 combines with J gene TRBJ1-3; D may be TRBD1 (5 bases). Trimming pared 0 bases from V and 0 bases from J, leaving 10 bases between. CDR1 and CDR2 from the germline V gene are SGHKS and YYEKEE (reference sequence). The CDR3 has 16 amino acids. The CDR3 loop reads CASSLDGGFSGNTIYF. CDR3 in DNA: TGTGCCAGCAGCTTGGATGGGGGTTTCTCTGGAAACACCATATATTTT.

V and J are TRBV6-5 and TRBJ2-1, with a weak D call TRBD2 (6 bases). This CDR3 has 15 amino acids. V lost 0 bases and J 6 bases, leaving 12 bases between the germline ends. CDR1 MNHEY and CDR2 SVGAGI come from the germline V gene. The CDR3 DNA sequence: TGTGCCAGCAGTTACTCGGCGGTGGGGGGCAATGAGCAGTTCTTC. Protein product: CASSYSAVGGNEQFF.

V gene TRBV20-1 combines with J gene TRBJ2-5; 14 nucleotides agree with TRBD2. Germline lookup yields CDR1 DFQATT and CDR2 SNEGSKA (reference sequence). The CDR3 spans 16 residues. The trim removed 8 bases at V and 4 bases at J, leaving 12 bases unmatched. CDR3 nucleotides: TGCAGTCCCCTGTCGGGACTAGCGGGGGCGGGAGAGACCCAGTACTTC. Translating gives CSPLSGLAGAGETQYF.

The chain joins TRBV6-1 to TRBJ2-1; 10 bases are shared with TRBD2. The ends lost 6 bases at V and 6 bases at J; junction bases unmatched: 5. This CDR3 has 14 amino acids. CDR1 and CDR2 from the germline V gene are MNHNS and SASEGT. The CDR3 reads CASRSGGDSNEQFF. The CDR3 coding sequence is TGTGCCAGCAGGAGCGGGGGGGACAGCAATGAGCAGTTCTTC.

The genes are TRBV2 and TRBJ2-6, with 7 positions matching TRBD1. The V segment lost 5 bases and the J segment 0 bases; nucleotides outside the gene matches: 4. The germline V gene encodes CDR1 SNHLY and CDR2 FYNNEI. There are 16 residues in the CDR3. For the CDR3, the DNA is TGTGCCAGCAGTCCCACAGGGGTCTCTGGGGCCAACGTCCTGACTTTC. Amino acid sequence: CASSPTGVSGANVLTF.

A few counts support this clonotype. The J gene is TRBJ1-4, the V gene TRBV7-2; TRBD1 matches at 7 bases. The CDR3 consists of 14 residues. J gave up 8 bases and V 3 bases, and 6 bases lay outside the gene matches. CDR1 and CDR2 (germline): SGHTA, FQGNSA. Here the CDR3 reads CASSFWQGDEKLFF. CDR3 sequence (DNA): TGTGCCAGCAGCTTTTGGCAGGGGGACGAAAAACTGTTTTTT.

This chain links TRBV2 with TRBJ2-1; TRBD1 is a possible D gene (6 bases). The CDR3 is made up of 11 amino acids. CDR1 and CDR2 (germline): SNHLY, FYNNEI. The V end lost 6 bases, the J end lost 12 bases, and 12 bases lay between the germline ends. The CDR3 reads CASSATRGQFF. CDR3 DNA: TGTGCCAGCAGCGCCACCAGGGGGCAGTTCTTC. Together with reference TRBV2 and TRBJ2-1, the CDR3 gives the full variable domain: EPEVTQTPSHQVTQMGQEVILRCVPISNHLYFYWYRQILGQKVEFLVSFYNNEISEKSEIFDDQFSVERPDGSNFTLKIRSTKLEDSAMYFCASSATRGQFFGPGTRLTVL.

The rearrangement links TRBV7-2 to TRBJ2-2, with 8 bases lining up with TRBD1. This CDR3 comprises 15 residues. Germline V gene sequence: CDR1 SGHTA, CDR2 FQGNSA. The V and J ends lost 10 bases and 4 bases, in that order; junction bases with no gene match: 11. The chain's CDR3 is CATRPDRGVTGELFF. In DNA form, the CDR3 reads TGTGCCACCCGACCCGACAGGGGTGTCACCGGGGAGCTGTTTTTT.

The chain uses TRBV21-1 and TRBJ1-1; TRBD1, as called in the table, went unchecked against the DNA. TRBV21-1 is a pseudogene locus. The length of the CDR3 is 15 residues. CDR3 loop: CASSKTDTGGTEAFF. The DNA for the CDR3 is TGTGCCAGCAGCAAAACGGATACAGGGGGCACTGAAGCTTTCTTT.

A few counts support this clonotype. This sequence joins TRBV6-1 and TRBJ2-2, with 16 nucleotides matching TRBD2. Trimming cost V 5 bases and J 3 bases; bases outside gene matches: 6. The CDR3 is 18 residues long. Germline V gene data show CDR1 as MNHNS and CDR2 as SASEGT. The CDR3 DNA reads as TGTGCCAGCAGTCCCGGGACTAGCGGGGGGGCCGACACCGGGGAGCTGTTTTTT. This sequence encodes CASSPGTSGGADTGELFF.

The rearrangement uses TRBV2 and TRBJ1-5, with TRBD1 matching 7 bases. Germline V lookup: CDR1 SNHLY, CDR2 FYNNEI. Trimming removed 5 bases from V and 5 bases from J; junction bases left unmatched: 6. The CDR3 is 14 amino acids. The CDR3: CASSTRQGDQPQHF. Written as DNA, the CDR3 is TGTGCCAGCAGTACAAGACAGGGTGATCAGCCCCAGCATTTT.

V and J are TRBV24-1 and TRBJ2-1; TRBD2 matches 9 bases. V dropped 3 bases and J dropped 5; count of bases not matched to a gene: 7. CDR1 KGHDR and CDR2 SFDVKD come from the germline V gene. The CDR3 runs to 16 residues. This CDR3 reads CATSDPGSGGNNEQFF. CDR3 DNA sequence: TGTGCCACCAGTGATCCAGGGAGCGGGGGGAACAATGAGCAGTTCTTC.

The chain combines TRBV29-1 with TRBJ2-6; D gene ambiguous. The germline V gene encodes CDR1 SQVTM and CDR2 ANQGSEA. V shed 1 base and J shed 1 base, with 5 bases lying between them. The CDR3 runs 14 residues. CDR3 loop: CSVEGSSGANVLTF. The CDR3 DNA is TGCAGCGTTGAAGGGTCATCTGGGGCCAACGTCCTGACTTTC.

The chain links TRBV19 to TRBJ2-3, with D possibly TRBD2 on 5 matching bases. Per germline, CDR1 LNHDA and CDR2 SQIVND (reference sequence). Trimming left V 5 bases short and J 1 base short, with 10 bases between. This CDR3 comprises 14 residues. Here the CDR3 reads CASSVPGGTDTQYF. The CDR3 DNA reads as TGTGCCAGTAGTGTTCCCGGGGGCACAGATACGCAGTATTTT.

This clonotype appeared many times. The chain carries TRBV6-5 and TRBJ2-1; a possible D gene is TRBD2 (6 bases). Germline-derived CDR1 and CDR2 are MNHEY and SVGAGI. This CDR3 has 16 amino acids. Trimming shortened V by 0 bases and J by 12 bases, and 21 bases separated the two germline ends. The CDR3 is CASSYSMRVVGRGQFF. CDR3 coding DNA: TGTGCCAGCAGTTACTCGATGAGGGTGGTCGGGCGGGGGCAGTTCTTC.

The chain recombines TRBV2 with TRBJ1-3; no clear D gene. Germline assignment: CDR1 SNHLY and CDR2 FYNNEI. With 7 bases removed from V and 0 bases from J, the gap between germline ends came to 19 bases. The CDR3 is 17 residues long. The CDR3 nucleotides are TGTGCCAGCATGTTGGGCGGCGGAGGCTTCTCTGGAAACACCATATATTTT. It is translated as CASMLGGGGFSGNTIYF. Supplemented by reference TRBV2 and TRBJ1-3, the full variable domain reads EPEVTQTPSHQVTQMGQEVILRCVPISNHLYFYWYRQILGQKVEFLVSFYNNEISEKSEIFDDQFSVERPDGSNFTLKIRSTKLEDSAMYFCASMLGGGGFSGNTIYFGEGSWLTVV.

This clonotype was detected a few times. The genes are TRBV12-3 or TRBV12-4 and TRBJ2-3, with D possibly TRBD2 on 5 matching bases. The germline V and J ends were trimmed by 8 bases and 5 bases, with 14 bases remaining between them. This CDR3 has 13 amino acids. CDR3 nucleotides: TGTGCCAGCCGAGGACTTCTACGAGATACGCAGTATTTT. Protein: CASRGLLRDTQYF.

This clonotype was counted a few times. This sequence joins TRBV7-9 and TRBJ2-3; tentative D call: TRBD2 (7 bases). V dropped 6 bases and J dropped 2 bases, with 15 bases sitting between them. The CDR3 contains 15 residues. Looked up from germline, CDR1 is SEHNR and CDR2 is FQNEAQ (reference sequence). This CDR3 is CASRQTGGHTDTQYF. CDR3 nucleotide sequence: TGTGCCAGCAGACAAACGGGGGGACACACAGATACGCAGTATTTT.

J is TRBJ2-7 and V is TRBV4-3, with D hard to call. There are 13 residues in the CDR3. The germline V and J ends were trimmed by 0 bases and 5 bases, with 8 bases remaining between them. CDR1 and CDR2 from the germline V gene are LGHNA and YSLEER. The CDR3 coding sequence is TGCGCCAGCAGCCAAGATAGGATCAACGAGCAGTACTTC. It yields the protein CASSQDRINEQYF.

The V call is TRBV20-1, the J call TRBJ2-7, with TRBD1 matching over 7 bases. J gave up 2 bases and V 0 bases, and 7 bases lay outside the gene matches. In germline, CDR1 is DFQATT, CDR2 SNEGSKA (reference sequence). The CDR3 length is 15 residues. CDR3: CSARDWGQTTYEQYF. CDR3 nucleotide sequence: TGCAGTGCTAGAGATTGGGGACAGACTACCTACGAGCAGTACTTC.

On this clonotype itself: One end of the junction fails to match germline, which may point to a read error. The chain employs TRBV7-9 and TRBJ2-5; D call uncertain. There are 16 residues in the CDR3. Germline CDR1 SEHNR, CDR2 FQNEAQ (reference sequence). CDR3 DNA: TGTGCCAGCAGGAATCCGGGCGGTGGGCCTCAAGGGACCCAGTACTTC. It is translated as CASRNPGGGPQGTQYF.

This clonotype was seen only a few times. This chain connects TRBV3-1 to TRBJ1-4, with D possibly matching TRBD1 (6 bases). The V end lost 6 bases, the J end lost 2 bases, and 13 bases lay between the germline ends. The CDR3 spans 15 residues. CDR1 and CDR2 (germline): LGHDT, YNNKEL (reference sequence). The CDR3 DNA reads TGTGCCAGCAGTCCCTACAGGGTTACTAATGAAAAACTGTTTTTT. It encodes CASSPYRVTNEKLFF.

This chain's CDR3 is CASSFSGDEETQYF. CDR3 nucleotide sequence: TGCGCCAGCAGCTTCTCAGGGGATGAAGAGACCCAGTACTTC. The genes are TRBV5-1 and TRBJ2-5; maybe TRBD1 (6 bases). Germline V gene data show CDR1 as SGHRS and CDR2 as YFSETQ. V lost 2 bases and J lost 3, with 11 bases in between. The CDR3 length is 14 residues.

In its sample, this clonotype was seen many times. The CDR3 spells CASSRTSGGAGTDTQYF. As DNA, the CDR3 is TGTGCCAGCAGCCGGACTAGCGGGGGGGCAGGCACAGATACGCAGTATTTT. The genes are TRBV6-4 and TRBJ2-3; 15 bases align to TRBD2. V lost 6 bases to trimming and J lost 1 base; unmatched junction nucleotides: 5. The CDR3 sequence is 17 residues long. CDR1 and CDR2 (germline): MRHNA, SNTAGT.